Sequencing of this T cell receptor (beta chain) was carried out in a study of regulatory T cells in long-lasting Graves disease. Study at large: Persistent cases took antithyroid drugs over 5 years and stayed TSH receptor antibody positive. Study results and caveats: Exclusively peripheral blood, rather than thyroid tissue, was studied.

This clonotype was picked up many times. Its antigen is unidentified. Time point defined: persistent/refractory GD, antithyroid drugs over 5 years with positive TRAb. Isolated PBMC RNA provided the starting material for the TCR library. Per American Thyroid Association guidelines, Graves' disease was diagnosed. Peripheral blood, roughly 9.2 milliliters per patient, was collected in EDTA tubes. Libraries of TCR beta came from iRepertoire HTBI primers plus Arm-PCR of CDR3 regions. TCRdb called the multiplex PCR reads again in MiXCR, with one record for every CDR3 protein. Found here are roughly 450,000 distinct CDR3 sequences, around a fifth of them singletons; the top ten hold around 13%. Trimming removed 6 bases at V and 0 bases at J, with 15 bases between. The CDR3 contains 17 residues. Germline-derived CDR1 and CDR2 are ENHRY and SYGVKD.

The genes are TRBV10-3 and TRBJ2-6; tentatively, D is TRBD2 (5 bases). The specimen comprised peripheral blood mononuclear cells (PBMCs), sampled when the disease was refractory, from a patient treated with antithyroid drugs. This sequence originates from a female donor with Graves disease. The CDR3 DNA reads TGTGCCATCAGGACCCCGACCGGACTCTCTGGGGCCAACGTCCTGACTTTC. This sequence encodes CAIRTPTGLSGANVLTF.